This T cell receptor (beta chain) was sequenced during a study of T-cell memory formation after mild COVID-19. Each CDR3 protein is one row after TCRdb ran MiXCR on the 5' RACE reads. This table has roughly 310,000 distinct CDR3 sequences, around a sixth appearing once. Germline CDR1 MNHNY, CDR2 SVGAGI (reference sequence). The junction had 11 bases not matched to a gene; V was cut back by 8 bases and J by 5 bases. The CDR3 is made up of 15 amino acids. This chain links TRBV6-6 with TRBJ2-5; 10 nucleotides align to TRBD1. Sequenced material: PBMCs or a T cell subset sorted from them (not recorded which). This TCR came from a man between 18 and 29 years old who had mild COVID-19 (a few samples of this study predate the infection). Cell type and time point are not known. In nucleotides, the CDR3 is TGTGCCAGCGAAAGGGGACAGGGGACGGCGGAGACCCAGTACTTC. Amino acids: CASERGQGTAETQYF.